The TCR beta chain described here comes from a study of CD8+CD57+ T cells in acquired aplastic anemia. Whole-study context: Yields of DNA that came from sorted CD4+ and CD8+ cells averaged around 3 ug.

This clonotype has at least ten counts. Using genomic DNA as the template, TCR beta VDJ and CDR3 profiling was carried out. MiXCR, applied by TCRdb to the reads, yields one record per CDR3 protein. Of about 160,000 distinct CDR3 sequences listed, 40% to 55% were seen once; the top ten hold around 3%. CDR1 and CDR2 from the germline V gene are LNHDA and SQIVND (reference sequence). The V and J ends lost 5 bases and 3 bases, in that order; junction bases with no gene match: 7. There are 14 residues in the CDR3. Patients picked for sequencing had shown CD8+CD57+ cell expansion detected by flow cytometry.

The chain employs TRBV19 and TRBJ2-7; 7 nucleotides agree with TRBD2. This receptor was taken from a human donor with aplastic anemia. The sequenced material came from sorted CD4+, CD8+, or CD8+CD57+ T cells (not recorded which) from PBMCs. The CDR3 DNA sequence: TGTGCCAGTAGTTCACTAGCGACAATCTACGAGCAGTACTTC. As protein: CASSSLATIYEQYF.